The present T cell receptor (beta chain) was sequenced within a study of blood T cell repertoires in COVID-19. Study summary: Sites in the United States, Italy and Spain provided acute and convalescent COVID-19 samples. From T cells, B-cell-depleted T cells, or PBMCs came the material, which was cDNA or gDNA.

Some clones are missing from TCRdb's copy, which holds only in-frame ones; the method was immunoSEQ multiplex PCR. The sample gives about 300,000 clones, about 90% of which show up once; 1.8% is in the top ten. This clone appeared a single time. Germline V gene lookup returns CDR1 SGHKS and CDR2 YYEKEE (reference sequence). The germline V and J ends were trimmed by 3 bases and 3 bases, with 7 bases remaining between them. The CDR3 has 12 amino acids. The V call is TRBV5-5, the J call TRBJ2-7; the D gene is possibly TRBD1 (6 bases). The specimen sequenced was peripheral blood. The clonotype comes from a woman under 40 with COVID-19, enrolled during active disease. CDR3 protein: CASSYRDYEQYV. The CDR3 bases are TGTGCCAGCAGCTACAGGGACTACGAGCAGTACGTC.